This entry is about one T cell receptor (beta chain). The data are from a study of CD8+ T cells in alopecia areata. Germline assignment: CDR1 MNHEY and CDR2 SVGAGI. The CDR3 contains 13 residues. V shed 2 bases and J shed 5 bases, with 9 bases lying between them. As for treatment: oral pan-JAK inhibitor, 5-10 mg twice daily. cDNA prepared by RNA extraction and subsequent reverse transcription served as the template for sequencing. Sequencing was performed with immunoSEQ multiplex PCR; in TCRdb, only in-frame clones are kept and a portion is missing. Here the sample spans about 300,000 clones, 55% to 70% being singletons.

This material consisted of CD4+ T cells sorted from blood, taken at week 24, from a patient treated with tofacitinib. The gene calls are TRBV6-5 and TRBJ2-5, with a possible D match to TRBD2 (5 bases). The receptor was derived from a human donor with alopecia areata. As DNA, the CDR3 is TGTGCCAGCAGTTACATGACGGGGGAGACCCAGTACTTC. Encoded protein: CASSYMTGETQYF.